This T cell receptor beta chain was retrieved from a study of HIV-infected patients and healthy controls. Study observations and caveats: Mean usage of eight alpha and eight beta V genes differed significantly in HIV-infected patients versus controls. HIV-infected patients shared fewer CDR3 sequences between individuals than healthy controls.

Alpha and beta constant-region primers primed reverse transcription of approximately 460 ng RNA. Alpha and beta chain libraries were made separately by chain-specific third strand synthesis with multiplexing indices. After a brief PCR adding P5, P7 and a second index, approximately 23 amplification cycles followed. TCRdb ran MiXCR on the 5' RACE reads and lists one entry per CDR3 protein. The table lists more than 7,500 distinct CDR3 sequences, almost 8.5% of them singletons. Follow-up blood was drawn about 14 weeks, roughly three months, after antiretroviral therapy began. The repertoire came from unfractionated whole blood and reflected all unsorted peripheral T cells. On this clonotype itself: The target antigen is unknown.

CDR1 and CDR2 (germline): LNHDA, SQIVND (reference sequence). Trimming pared 3 bases from V and 1 base from J, leaving 18 bases between. The CDR3 totals 17 residues. The source of this sequence is an adult with HIV infection. Sequenced material: blood, taken during antiretroviral therapy. The genes are TRBV19 and TRBJ1-1; a weak D match, TRBD1 (5 bases). The CDR3 nucleotides are TGTGCCAGTAGTATCATCCGGGACTACTCACCGAACACTGAAGCTTTCTTT. Protein product: CASSIIRDYSPNTEAFF.